Following are 2 T cell receptor beta chains from one sample sequenced in a study of blood T cell repertoires in COVID-19. Profiled with immunoSEQ multiplex PCR; TCRdb holds only in-frame clones, not every one. The sample consists of under 150,000 clones, around 83% of them appearing once. Sequenced material: peripheral blood. The receptors derive from a woman aged 55-70 years with COVID-19, enrolled during active disease.

The rearrangement links TRBV4-2 to TRBJ2-2, with 12 bases fitting TRBD2. CDR3 size: 16 residues. The ends lost 4 bases at V and 4 bases at J; junction bases unmatched: 4. Germline assignment: CDR1 LGHNA and CDR2 YNFKEQ. The CDR3 loop is CASSPRLAGVTGELFF. CDR3 DNA sequence: TGTGCCAGCAGCCCGCGACTAGCGGGGGTCACCGGGGAGCTGTTTTTT.

The chain combines TRBV7-9 with TRBJ1-5, with D possibly matching TRBD1 (6 bases). Germline V lookup: CDR1 SEHNR, CDR2 FQNEAQ (reference sequence). V was cut by 0 bases and J by 4 bases, with 16 bases left in between. CDR3 length: 17 residues. The CDR3 loop is CASSLAGGQGRNQPQHF. The CDR3 DNA reads as TGTGCCAGCAGCTTAGCGGGGGGGCAGGGTAGGAATCAGCCCCAGCATTTT. Filled out from reference TRBV7-9 and TRBJ1-5, the complete variable domain reads DTGVSQNPRHKITKRGQNVTFRCDPISEHNRLYWYRQTLGQGPEFLTYFQNEAQLEKSRLLSDRFSAERPKGSFSTLEIQRTEQGDSAMYLCASSLAGGQGRNQPQHFGDGTRLSIL.